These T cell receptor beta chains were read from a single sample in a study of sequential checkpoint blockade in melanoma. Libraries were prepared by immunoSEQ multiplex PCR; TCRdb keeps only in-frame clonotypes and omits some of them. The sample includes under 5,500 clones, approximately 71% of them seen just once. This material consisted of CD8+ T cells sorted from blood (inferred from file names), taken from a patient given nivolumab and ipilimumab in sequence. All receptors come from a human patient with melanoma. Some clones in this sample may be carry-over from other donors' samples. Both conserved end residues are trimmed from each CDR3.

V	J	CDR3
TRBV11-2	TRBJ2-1	ASNRGGGRDNEQF
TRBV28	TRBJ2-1	ASRPGQSSYNEQF
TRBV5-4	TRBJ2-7	ASSLGRGRSHEQY
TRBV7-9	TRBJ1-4	ASSFRDRGTNEKLF
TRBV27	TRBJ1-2	ASSIYPRTGEGYT
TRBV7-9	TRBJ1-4	ASSRSGGDEKLF
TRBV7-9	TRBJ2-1	ASSPTSGGAREQF
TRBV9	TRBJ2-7	ASSLSSGTGAEQY
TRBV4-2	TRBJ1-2	ASSHLEDARGYT
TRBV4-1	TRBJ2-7	ASSQDQGYEQY
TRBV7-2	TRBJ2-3	ASSLPGALADTQY
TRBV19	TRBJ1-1	ASSMPGAEAF
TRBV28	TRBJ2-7	ASSFPGPAYEQY
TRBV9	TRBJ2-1	ASSAGLIYNEQF
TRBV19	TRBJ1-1	ARRGIHAIIMNTEAF
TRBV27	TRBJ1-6	ASSFYRGTNSPLH
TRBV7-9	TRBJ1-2	ASSPGSGGNYGYT
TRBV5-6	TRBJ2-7	ASSLRTSYEQY
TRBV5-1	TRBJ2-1	ASGSDRSYNEQF
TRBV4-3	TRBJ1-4	ASSQDRWQGGEKLF
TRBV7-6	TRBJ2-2	ASSLRGAGTGELF
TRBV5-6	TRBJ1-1	ASSLVGENTEAF
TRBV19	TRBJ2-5	ASSIGTGSTIGETQY
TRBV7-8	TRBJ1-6	ASSLEPGAAYNSPLH